This is a list of T cell receptor beta chains from one sample in a study of cytomegalovirus exposure and HLA in healthy donors. The protocol was immunoSEQ multiplex PCR, while the TCRdb copy is restricted to in-frame clones and leaves out a portion. Altogether about 330,000 clones are present, roughly 87% being singletons, with the ten largest covering about 1.2%. The sequencing sample was made of PBMCs. The receptors were gathered from a woman aged 25 to 39 in good health and CMV-seropositive. CDR3s include the opening cysteine and the closing phenylalanine or tryptophan. D genes are given only for firm matches. Only part of the rows carry a size: once, few, many, or a class if the clone is expanded.

TRBJ1-6 | - | TRBV5-1 | few | CASSPDGLTGSPLHF | TGCGCCAGCAGCCCGGACGGATTGACGGGGTCACCCCTCCACTTT
TRBJ1-2 | TRBD1 | TRBV30 | few | CAWSHGTAYGYTF | TGTGCCTGGAGCCATGGGACAGCCTATGGCTACACCTTC
TRBJ2-1 | TRBD2 | TRBV6-1 | - | CASSEAGTPGGEQFF | TGTGCCAGCAGTGAAGCGGGGACCCCGGGGGGTGAGCAGTTCTTC
TRBJ1-1 | - | TRBV6-1 | - | CASSEDLVPSDTEAFF | TGTGCCAGCAGTGAAGATCTAGTTCCATCGGACACTGAAGCTTTCTTT
TRBJ1-2 | - | TRBV10-3 | - | CAISGEPPGNNYGYTF | TGTGCCATCAGTGGGGAGCCCCCCGGCAATAACTATGGCTACACCTTC
TRBJ2-5 | - | TRBV7-3 | - | CASSLSAAQGETQYF | TGTGCCAGCAGCTTAAGCGCAGCCCAGGGAGAGACCCAGTACTTC
TRBJ2-1 | - | TRBV25-1 | - | CASSEWAGGNNEQFF | TGTGCCAGCAGTGAATGGGCAGGGGGGAACAATGAGCAGTTCTTC
TRBJ1-1 | - | TRBV9 | - | CASSLRGNTEAFF | TGTGCCAGCAGCTTAAGGGGGAACACTGAAGCTTTCTTT
TRBJ2-7 | - | TRBV6-1 | few | CASSYGSSHYEQYF | TGTGCCAGCAGTTATGGTTCCTCCCACTACGAGCAGTACTTC
TRBJ2-1 | - | TRBV11-2 | - | CASSFRRESSYNEQFF | TGTGCCAGCAGCTTTCGACGGGAAAGCTCCTACAATGAGCAGTTCTTC
TRBJ1-1 | - | TRBV9 | - | CASSVAVYTEAFF | TGTGCCAGCAGCGTAGCAGTTTACACTGAAGCTTTCTTT
TRBJ2-7 | TRBD2 | TRBV9 | - | CASSVGAGASYEQYF | TGTGCCAGCAGCGTAGGAGCGGGGGCTAGCTACGAGCAGTACTTC
TRBJ2-5 | TRBD1 | TRBV19 | - | CASRDSTQETQYF | TGTGCCAGCAGGGACAGTACCCAAGAGACCCAGTACTTC
TRBJ1-5 | - | TRBV6-1 | - | CASSEGSAPLYSNQPQHF | TGTGCCAGCAGTGAAGGGTCAGCTCCCCTATATAGCAATCAGCCCCAGCATTTT
TRBJ2-1 | - | TRBV19 | - | CASSMQDPAPHGYNEQFF | TGTGCCAGTAGTATGCAGGACCCCGCCCCCCACGGGTACAATGAGCAGTTCTTC
TRBJ2-7 | - | TRBV18 | once | CASSPGRGYSYEQYF | TGTGCCAGCTCACCAGGTAGAGGGTACTCCTACGAGCAGTACTTC
TRBJ2-5 | TRBD2 | TRBV28 | - | CASSLGLAGYQETQYF | TGTGCCAGCAGTTTAGGTCTAGCGGGGTACCAAGAGACCCAGTACTTC
TRBJ1-1 | TRBD1 | TRBV4-2 | few | CASSQGTANTEAFF | TGTGCCAGCAGCCAGGGGACAGCGAACACTGAAGCTTTCTTT
TRBJ1-1 | TRBD1 | TRBV9 | - | CASSRTGRTEAFF | TGTGCCAGCAGCCGGACAGGGAGGACTGAAGCTTTCTTT
TRBJ1-2 | TRBD1 | TRBV28 | few | CASRGTGSNYGYTF | TGTGCCAGCAGGGGGACAGGGTCTAACTATGGCTACACCTTC
TRBJ1-1 | - | TRBV4-3 | - | CASSQDNLGEVTEAFF | TGCGCCAGCAGCCAAGATAATTTGGGGGAAGTCACTGAAGCTTTCTTT
TRBJ1-2 | - | TRBV7-9 | - | CASSLDAGGYTF | TGTGCCAGCAGCTTAGACGCGGGCGGCTACACCTTC
TRBJ1-6 | - | TRBV11-2 | - | CASSLDVRGNSPLHF | TGTGCCAGCAGCTTAGATGTCCGTGGGAATTCACCCCTCCACTTT
TRBJ2-3 | - | TRBV7-9 | once | CASSRTESRDGGMDTQYF | TGTGCCAGCAGCCGCACTGAAAGCCGGGACGGGGGTATGGATACGCAGTATTTT
TRBJ2-3 | TRBD1 | TRBV30 | - | CAWRTGTGTDTQYF | TGTGCCTGGAGGACCGGGACAGGCACAGATACGCAGTATTTT
TRBJ1-5 | - | TRBV7-6 | - | CASSLDTGRMPQHF | TGTGCCAGCAGCTTAGATACGGGCAGGATGCCCCAGCATTTT
TRBJ2-3 | TRBD2 | TRBV29-1 | - | CSVESREVIDTQYF | TGCAGCGTTGAATCGCGGGAGGTGATAGATACGCAGTATTTT
TRBJ1-5 | - | TRBV28 | once | CASSLDRWGYGNQPQHF | TGTGCCAGCAGCCTAGACAGATGGGGCTATGGCAATCAGCCCCAGCATTTT
TRBJ2-3 | - | TRBV19 | - | CASSIGAGSTDTQYF | TGTGCCAGTAGTATAGGTGCGGGGTCCACAGATACGCAGTATTTT
TRBJ1-1 | TRBD1 | TRBV10-3 | - | CAIRTGANTEAFF | TGTGCCATCAGGACAGGGGCGAACACTGAAGCTTTCTTT
TRBJ2-4 | - | TRBV6-5 | once | CASADGAKNIQYF | TGTGCCAGTGCCGACGGAGCCAAAAACATTCAGTACTTC
TRBJ1-5 | - | TRBV7-9 | many | CASSSDSPQPQHF | TGTGCCAGCAGCTCGGACAGTCCCCAGCCCCAGCATTTT
TRBJ2-3 | - | TRBV4-1 | - | CASSQAGATTDTQYF | TGCGCCAGCAGCCAAGCGGGGGCCACCACAGATACGCAGTATTTT
TRBJ2-7 | - | TRBV5-6 | - | CASRYGRYYEQYF | TGTGCCAGCAGATATGGACGGTACTACGAGCAGTACTTC
TRBJ2-5 | - | TRBV10-3 | - | CAISRESETQYF | TGTGCCATCAGTCGGGAGTCAGAGACCCAGTACTTC
TRBJ1-5 | - | TRBV28 | few | CASSEMSNQPQHF | TGTGCCAGCAGTGAGATGAGCAATCAGCCCCAGCATTTT
TRBJ1-2 | TRBD1 | TRBV9 | - | CASSVRGTGDGYTF | TGTGCCAGCAGCGTGAGAGGGACAGGGGATGGCTACACCTTC
TRBJ1-3 | - | TRBV27 | - | CASSSSSSGNTIYF | TGTGCCAGCAGTTCATCAAGCTCTGGAAACACCATATATTTT
TRBJ1-2 | - | TRBV5-1 | - | CASSLAGVYGYTF | TGCGCCAGCAGCTTGGCAGGTGTTTATGGCTACACCTTC